The text below deals with one T cell receptor (beta chain). This specimen belongs to a study of Graves' ophthalmopathy and Graves' hyperthyroidism. The CDR3 extends over 16 amino acids. V lost 5 bases, J lost 4 bases, and 20 bases lay in between. Germline loops: CDR1 SGHVS, CDR2 FQNEAQ. The TCR beta CDR3 regions underwent amplification from RNA transcripts. First-round RT-PCR relied on HTBI primers, and a second-round multiplex PCR came next. TCRdb ran MiXCR on the multiplex PCR reads and lists one entry per CDR3 protein. The repertoire holds 600,000 to 950,000 distinct CDR3 sequences, with 35% to 50% as singletons.

The origin of this receptor is an adult man with Graves' ophthalmopathy. J is TRBJ2-5 and V is TRBV7-8; D might be TRBD2 (6 bases). The sample comprised peripheral blood. The CDR3 DNA reads TGTGCCAGCAGCCCACGGTCGGGGAGGATTCGAGAGACCCAGTACTTC. This translates into CASSPRSGRIRETQYF. The variable domain in full, completed from reference TRBV7-8 and TRBJ2-5, reads GAGVSQSPRYKVAKRGQDVALRCDPISGHVSLFWYQQALGQGPEFLTYFQNEAQLDKSGLPSDRFFAERPEGSVSTLKIQRTQQEDSAVYLCASSPRSGRIRETQYFGPGTRLLVL.